The 27 T cell receptor beta chains below were found in one sample sequenced in a study of shared clonotypes between healthy human individuals. Sequenced by immunoSEQ multiplex PCR; TCRdb stores in-frame clones only, minus some. This table holds a few million clones, around 90% found once. Sample: naive CD4+ T cells sorted from blood. The subset: CD45RA+ positively selected. The source is a man between 18 and 29 years old in good health.

The genes are TRBV6-5 and TRBJ1-2, with 8 bases that match TRBD1. The trim removed 6 bases at V and 7 bases at J, leaving 7 bases unmatched. Germline V gives CDR1 MNHEY, CDR2 SVGAGI. The CDR3 contains 13 residues. The DNA for the CDR3 is TGTGCCAGCAGGCCTACAGGGACAGGTGGCTACACCTTC. Residues: CASRPTGTGGYTF.

The rearrangement links TRBV28 to TRBJ2-7, with D uncertain. CDR1 is MDHEN, CDR2 SYDVKM, per germline. The CDR3 is made up of 16 amino acids. V was shortened by 5 bases and J by 3 bases, with 20 bases between the two germline ends. The CDR3 DNA follows: TGTGCCAGCAGTACTCCACGCGGTGCGGAAGGCTACGAGCAGTACTTC. This codes for CASSTPRGAEGYEQYF.

This chain uses TRBV27 with TRBJ1-2; D remains unclear. The CDR3 loop spans 14 amino acids. V was pared by 3 bases and J by 6 bases, with 14 bases between. Germline V gene sequence: CDR1 MNHEY, CDR2 SMNVEV (reference sequence). Written as DNA, the CDR3 is TGTGCCAGCAGTTTTAACAGCGGCGCTAATGGCTACACCTTC. Translating it yields CASSFNSGANGYTF.

This clone was counted once. The sample carries other DNA sequences with the same CDR3. For the CDR3, the DNA is TGTGCCAGCAGTTTAGCCGGCTACGAGCAGTACTTC. This gives the protein CASSLAGYEQYF. V is TRBV27 and J is TRBJ2-7; D remains ambiguous. This CDR3 spans 12 amino acids. The germline V gene encodes CDR1 MNHEY and CDR2 SMNVEV (reference sequence). Trimming cost V 2 bases and J 3 bases, with 5 bases left between them.

This clone appeared a single time. The chain combines TRBV21-1 with TRBJ2-1; the table's D gene call, TRBD2, was not cross checked with the DNA. TRBV21-1 is a known pseudogene. CDR3 length equals 21 residues. As DNA, the CDR3 is TGTGCCAGCAGAAACGTGGGGGACCCGGGACTAGCGGGAGCCTACGACAATGAGCAGTTCTTC. It codes for CASRNVGDPGLAGAYDNEQFF.

This rearrangement joins TRBV5-1 to TRBJ2-1; D gene ambiguous. V was pared by 2 bases and J by 1 base, with 7 bases between. The V gene's germline CDR1 is SGHRS and CDR2 YFSETQ. The CDR3 totals 14 residues. For the CDR3, the DNA is TGCGCCAGCAGCTTAGACAAATCCTACAATGAGCAGTTCTTC. Encoded protein: CASSLDKSYNEQFF.

The V gene is TRBV5-5, the J gene TRBJ1-1; a weak D match, TRBD1 (6 bases). The CDR3 is 15 residues long. V gave up 4 bases and J gave up 0 bases, with 13 bases separating them. CDR1 is SGHKS and CDR2 is YYEKEE in the germline V gene (reference sequence). The CDR3 bases are TGTGCCAGCAGCGGACAGACAGCCTTGAACACTGAAGCTTTCTTT. This translates into CASSGQTALNTEAFF.

The genes are TRBV18 and TRBJ2-7, with no clear D. Trimming stripped 8 bases from V and 7 bases from J, with 15 bases between. Germline CDR1 reads KGHSH; CDR2 reads LQKENI. The CDR3 covers 12 residues. CDR3 in amino acids: CASPRTFREQYF. CDR3 nucleotides: TGTGCCAGCCCGAGGACCTTTCGTGAGCAGTACTTC.

This chain uses TRBV7-2 with TRBJ2-2; D might be TRBD2 (6 bases). CDR1 is SGHTA, CDR2 FQGNSA, per germline. V was trimmed by 1 base and J by 2 bases, leaving 8 bases between them. The CDR3 sequence is 15 residues long. The CDR3 is CASSLVADNTGELFF. CDR3 nucleotide sequence: TGTGCCAGCAGCTTAGTAGCGGACAACACCGGGGAGCTGTTTTTT.

CDR3 loop: CAISDSSTRETQYF. The CDR3 DNA reads as TGTGCCATCAGTGATAGCAGTACTAGAGAGACCCAGTACTTC. V is TRBV10-3 and J is TRBJ2-5; perhaps TRBD2 as D (5 bases). The CDR3 contains 14 residues. CDR1 ENHRY and CDR2 SYGVKD come from the germline V gene. V was shortened by 3 bases and J by 4 bases, with 12 bases between the two germline ends.

The rearrangement links TRBV10-3 to TRBJ1-2, with 9 bases identical to TRBD1. The junction had 1 base not matched to a gene; V was cut back by 3 bases and J by 2 bases. The CDR3 totals 14 residues. Germline CDR1 reads ENHRY; CDR2 reads SYGVKD. CDR3 nucleotides: TGTGCCATCAGTGATGGACAGGGGAACTATGGCTACACCTTC. Translation gives CAISDGQGNYGYTF.

Concerning this clone itself: This same CDR3 is encoded by further DNA sequences in the sample. CDR3 protein: CASSPGAFF. The CDR3 nucleotides read TGTGCCAGCTCCCCAGGGGCTTTCTTT. The chain uses TRBV28 and TRBJ1-1, with D possibly matching TRBD1 (5 bases). CDR1 is MDHEN, CDR2 SYDVKM, per germline. The germline V and J ends were trimmed by 8 bases and 11 bases, with 9 bases remaining between them. The CDR3 runs 9 residues.

This sequence joins TRBV5-5 and TRBJ2-2; TRBD1 aligns across 9 bases. The germline V gene encodes CDR1 SGHKS and CDR2 YYEKEE (reference sequence). V lost 1 base, J lost 5 bases, and 6 bases stayed unmatched. The CDR3 spans 16 residues. The CDR3 coding sequence is TGTGCCAGCAGCTTGTGGGACAGGGCCTTGACCGGGGAGCTGTTTTTT. This encodes CASSLWDRALTGELFF.

This chain joins TRBV18 and TRBJ2-5, with 10 positions matching TRBD1. The J call may be incorrect, as the DNA end agrees better with TRBJ2-7. This CDR3 comprises 14 residues. Per the germline V gene, CDR1 is KGHSH and CDR2 is LQKENI. The CDR3 DNA is TGTGCCAGCTCACTCGACAGGGGGCCAGGCGAGCAGTACTTC. It translates to CASSLDRGPGEQYF.

The chain couples TRBV9 to TRBJ2-2; D might be TRBD1 (6 bases). The CDR3 covers 16 residues. Deletions cut 0 bases from V and 2 bases from J, with 11 bases between. Germline CDR1 reads SGDLS; CDR2 reads YYNGEE. In DNA, the CDR3 is TGTGCCAGCAGCGTAGGTGGGACACAAAACACCGGGGAGCTGTTTTTT. This translates into CASSVGGTQNTGELFF.

The chain recombines TRBV7-9 with TRBJ2-5; D is unresolved. Per the germline V gene, CDR1 is SEHNR and CDR2 is FQNEAQ (reference sequence). The CDR3 has 13 amino acids. Trimming removed 3 bases at V and 4 bases at J, with 9 bases between. The CDR3: CASSLSPAETQYF. Here the CDR3 DNA reads TGTGCCAGCAGCTTGAGCCCCGCAGAGACCCAGTACTTC.

The chain links TRBV27 to TRBJ2-1; 11 bases map to TRBD1. This CDR3 region has 15 residues. V shed 6 bases, J shed 5 bases, and the junction held 6 bases outside the gene matches. Germline CDR1 reads MNHEY; CDR2 reads SMNVEV (reference sequence). CDR3 residues: CASSLRTGGHNEQFF. In DNA, the CDR3 is TGTGCCAGCAGCCTCAGGACAGGGGGCCACAATGAGCAGTTCTTC.

For the CDR3, the DNA is TGTGCCAGCAGCCGGCTAGCGGGGGGGCTTAGCACAGATACGCAGTATTTT. Amino acids: CASSRLAGGLSTDTQYF. V usage is TRBV7-8 and J usage is TRBJ2-3, with 12 positions matching TRBD2. The V gene's germline CDR1 is SGHVS and CDR2 FQNEAQ. The CDR3 is 17 residues long. J lost 0 bases, V lost 5 bases, and 6 bases had no gene match.

As concerns this clone: Distinct nucleotide sequences in the sample also encode this CDR3. The V call is TRBV4-1, the J call TRBJ2-5, with 12 bases lining up with TRBD2. The trim removed 2 bases at V and 3 bases at J, leaving 4 bases unmatched. This CDR3 has 16 amino acids. Germline V gene lookup returns CDR1 MGHRA and CDR2 YSYEKL. CDR3 nucleotides: TGCGCCAGCAGCCAACTAGGACTAGCGGGGAAAGAGACCCAGTACTTC. It specifies CASSQLGLAGKETQYF.

The chain joins TRBV19 to TRBJ2-7; 7 bases match TRBD2. The CDR3 sequence is 15 residues long. With 6 bases clipped from V and 5 bases from J, the junction kept 13 bases outside the gene matches. Germline V lookup: CDR1 LNHDA, CDR2 SQIVND (reference sequence). The CDR3 DNA reads as TGTGCCAGTAGCAGAGGGAGGGTGATTGCGGACGAGCAGTACTTC. It encodes CASSRGRVIADEQYF.

The V gene is TRBV7-9, the J gene TRBJ2-5; D is perhaps TRBD1 (8 bases). The ends were cut back, 1 base at V and 5 bases at J, with 11 bases in the middle. CDR1 and CDR2 (germline): SEHNR, FQNEAQ (reference sequence). CDR3 length: 14 residues. CDR3 DNA sequence: TGTGCCAGCAGCTTAGTACAGGGGGGGGAGACCCAGTACTTC. This translates into CASSLVQGGETQYF. Looking up the rest from reference TRBV7-9 and TRBJ2-5 gives the full variable domain: DTGVSQNPRHKITKRGQNVTFRCDPISEHNRLYWYRQTLGQGPEFLTYFQNEAQLEKSRLLSDRFSAERPKGSFSTLEIQRTEQGDSAMYLCASSLVQGGETQYFGPGTRLLVL.

The chain has TRBV5-1 and TRBJ2-5; no clear D. Trimming cost V 0 bases and J 2 bases, with 11 bases left between them. Germline CDR1 reads SGHRS; CDR2 reads YFSETQ. CDR3 length equals 15 residues. CDR3 DNA: TGCGCCAGCAGCTTGGGACCCGGAGCTCAAGAGACCCAGTACTTC. Translation gives CASSLGPGAQETQYF.

This chain uses TRBV27 with TRBJ1-6, with a weak D call TRBD1 (5 bases). The CDR3 is 16 amino acids. V was clipped by 5 bases and J by 0 bases, with 11 bases between them. Germline V gene sequence: CDR1 MNHEY, CDR2 SMNVEV (reference sequence). CDR3 DNA: TGTGCCAGCAGTGCGGGACCTAGCTCCTATAATTCACCCCTCCACTTT. Residues: CASSAGPSSYNSPLHF.

The CDR3 nucleotides read TGTGCCAGCGCTGCGGGGGGGCGCGAGACCCAGTACTTC. Protein: CASAAGGRETQYF. V is TRBV2 and J is TRBJ2-5; 9 bases agree with TRBD2. CDR3 size: 13 residues. V lost 8 bases to trimming and J lost 5 bases; unmatched junction nucleotides: 6. Germline V CDR1 and CDR2: SNHLY, FYNNEI.

The chain uses TRBV2 and TRBJ2-5; D possibly corresponds to TRBD2 (6 bases). This CDR3 is 16 amino acids long. Trimming removed 7 bases from V and 4 bases from J, with 22 bases in between. Germline assignment: CDR1 SNHLY and CDR2 FYNNEI. CDR3 protein: CASTSRRGKGSETQYF. In nucleotides, the CDR3 is TGTGCCAGCACCAGCCGGAGGGGAAAAGGGTCAGAGACCCAGTACTTC.

This clone was recorded a few times. Distinct nucleotide sequences in the sample also encode this CDR3. The chain couples TRBV9 to TRBJ1-6; D is uncertain. The CDR3 has 14 residues. Trimming took off 0 bases at V and 9 bases at J, with 10 bases between the two ends. Germline V CDR1 and CDR2: SGDLS, YYNGEE. This CDR3 is CASSVASLSSPLHF. Here the CDR3 DNA reads TGTGCCAGCAGCGTAGCGTCACTTAGTTCACCCCTCCACTTT.

This chain connects TRBV5-4 to TRBJ1-4, with unresolved D. Trimming left V 1 base short and J 2 bases short, with 9 bases between. The CDR3 consists of 15 residues. Per germline, CDR1 SGHNT and CDR2 YYREEE (reference sequence). The CDR3 is CASSLIAGTNEKLFF. CDR3 bases: TGTGCCAGCAGCTTGATTGCCGGGACTAATGAAAAACTGTTTTTT. Full variable domain (outside the CDR3, taken from reference TRBV5-4 and TRBJ1-4): ETGVTQSPTHLIKTRGQQVTLRCSSQSGHNTVSWYQQALGQGPQFIFQYYREEENGRGNFPPRFSGLQFPNYSSELNVNALELDDSALYLCASSLIAGTNEKLFFGSGTQLSVL.